This is a list of T cell receptor beta chains from one sample in a study of graft-versus-host responses after intestinal transplantation. The table came from immunoSEQ multiplex PCR; TCRdb's copy has only in-frame clones and leaves some out. The top ten hold around 0.57% of the sample, which has about 71,000 clones, roughly 94% seen once. The antigens for these receptors are not known. The sequencing used unstimulated CD8+ T cells sorted from spleen or lymph node cells, collected before intestinal transplant. The receptors derive from a human donor who received an intestinal transplant. The CDR3 runs from the conserved cysteine through the conserved F or W. A D gene is named only where the DNA matches it firmly. Clone size, where shown, is once, few, many, or a class for clones that have expanded.

V gene	clone size	J gene	D gene	CDR3 DNA	CDR3 protein
TRBV30	NA	TRBJ1-1	NA	TGTGCCTGGAGTGTGGGGGAGACTGAAGCTTTCTTT	CAWSVGETEAFF
TRBV9	NA	TRBJ2-1	TRBD2	TGTGCCAGCAGCGCCTCTAGCGGTCCCAGCTCCTACAATGAGCAGTTCTTC	CASSASSGPSSYNEQFF
TRBV9	NA	TRBJ2-7	TRBD2	TGTGCCAGCAGCGGACTAGCGGGAGGTCGGTCCGACGAGCAGTACTTC	CASSGLAGGRSDEQYF
TRBV4-1	NA	TRBJ2-7	TRBD2	TGCGCCAGCAGCACTCACCCCGGGACTAGCGGGGGCATCTCCTACGAGCAGTACTTC	CASSTHPGTSGGISYEQYF
TRBV29-1	NA	TRBJ2-5	NA	TGCAGCGTTGAATTAGGGGGGAGGGCCTTCGAGACCCAGTACTTC	CSVELGGRAFETQYF
TRBV27	NA	TRBJ2-2	TRBD1	TGTGCCAGCAGTTTTGGCGGGACAGGGGGCATCGGGGAGCTGTTTTTT	CASSFGGTGGIGELFF
TRBV2	once	TRBJ2-1	TRBD2	TGTGCCAGCAGCGACCTTCTAGCGGGAGGTTCAAATGAGCAGTTCTTC	CASSDLLAGGSNEQFF
TRBV10-3	NA	TRBJ1-2	TRBD1	TGTGCCATCAGTGCGCCAGGGGGCGGGGGCTACACCTTC	CAISAPGGGGYTF
TRBV5-5	NA	TRBJ2-7	TRBD2	TGTGCCAGCAGCGAGGGACTAGCGGGAGTTTGGACCTACGAGCAGTACTTC	CASSEGLAGVWTYEQYF
TRBV19	once	TRBJ1-2	NA	TGTGCCAGTAACTACCGGGACACCCATGATGTATATGGCTACACCTTC	CASNYRDTHDVYGYTF
TRBV2	NA	TRBJ1-1	TRBD1	TGTGCCAACCCAAGGGACAGCAACACTGAAGCTTTCTTT	CANPRDSNTEAFF
TRBV7-9	NA	TRBJ1-2	NA	TGTGCCAGCAGCTTGGACCATTATGGCTACACCTTC	CASSLDHYGYTF
TRBV5-6	NA	TRBJ2-7	TRBD2	TGTGCCAGCAGCGTCCGACCGACTAGCGGGAGAACGTACGAGCAGTACTTC	CASSVRPTSGRTYEQYF
TRBV27	NA	TRBJ2-1	TRBD2	TGTGCCAGGATTACGAGGACTAGCGGGAGGGCACGACTGATCAATGAGCAGTTCTTC	CARITRTSGRARLINEQFF
TRBV19	NA	TRBJ2-7	NA	TGTGCCAGTATGAGAGTATCCTACGAGCAGTACTTC	CASMRVSYEQYF
TRBV27	NA	TRBJ1-1	NA	TGTGCCAGCAGTTTTAAGTTGGAGGTGGGAATGGGAGCTTTCTTT	CASSFKLEVGMGAFF
TRBV5-8	NA	TRBJ2-7	NA	TGTGCCAGCAGCTTGGCGGCGATGGCCGAGCAGTACTTC	CASSLAAMAEQYF
TRBV11-2	NA	TRBJ2-1	TRBD2	TGTGCCAGCAGCTTAGGGCTAGCGGGGTACAATGAGCAGTTCTTC	CASSLGLAGYNEQFF
TRBV28	NA	TRBJ2-7	TRBD2	TGTGCCAGTCGGAGCGGGAGTTTTCCTTACGAGCAGTACTTC	CASRSGSFPYEQYF
TRBV6-1	NA	TRBJ2-7	NA	TGTGCCAGCACCCCGGGACCGCCCTCCTACGAGCAGTACTTC	CASTPGPPSYEQYF
TRBV7-9	NA	TRBJ2-4	TRBD1	TGTGCCAGCAGCTTAGCGAAGACAGGGTCGAACATTCAGTACTTC	CASSLAKTGSNIQYF
TRBV5-1	NA	TRBJ2-7	NA	TGCGCCAGCAGCTTGATCGGGAGCTCCTACGAGCAGTACTTC	CASSLIGSSYEQYF
TRBV30	NA	TRBJ1-3	NA	TGTGCCTGGGGTGAGGGGACTTCTGGAAACACCATATATTTT	CAWGEGTSGNTIYF
TRBV19	once	TRBJ1-1	NA	TGTGCCAGTAGTACCAGGGACCCACTGAACACTGAAGCTTTCTTT	CASSTRDPLNTEAFF
TRBV27	NA	TRBJ2-2	NA	TGTGCCAGCGGTCGGGGACCAACGAACACCGGGGAGCTGTTTTTT	CASGRGPTNTGELFF
TRBV6-4	NA	TRBJ2-6	TRBD1	TGTGCCAGCAGTGACTCCCTACAGGGGTTTATGGGCTCTGGGGCCAACGTCCTGACTTTC	CASSDSLQGFMGSGANVLTF
TRBV27	NA	TRBJ2-7	NA	TGTGCCAGCAGTCCTCGACTATATTCCTACGAGCAGTACTTC	CASSPRLYSYEQYF
TRBV7-9	NA	TRBJ2-1	TRBD1	TGTGCCAGCAGCTTGGGGGGACAGGGAATCAATGAGCAGTTCTTC	CASSLGGQGINEQFF
TRBV5-1	NA	TRBJ2-2	TRBD2	TGCGCCAGCAGCTTGGCCGAAGGCGGGAGAATGGAGCTGTTTTTT	CASSLAEGGRMELFF
TRBV25-1	NA	TRBJ1-1	NA	TGTGCCAGCAGGGGGTTGGGGCAGTGGGTTGAAGCTTTCTTT	CASRGLGQWVEAFF
TRBV6-1	NA	TRBJ2-1	NA	TGTGCCAGCAGTGAGCTACCCAATGAGCAGTTCTTC	CASSELPNEQFF
TRBV10-3	NA	TRBJ1-1	NA	TGTGCCATCAGTCAATTTCCCCGGGGGAACACTGAAGCTTTCTTT	CAISQFPRGNTEAFF
TRBV2	NA	TRBJ2-6	NA	TGTGCCAGCAGTGAGCGGCAGGGCTCTGGGGCCAACGTCCTGACTTTC	CASSERQGSGANVLTF
TRBV7-6	NA	TRBJ2-2	TRBD2	TGTGCCAGCAGCTTAGGGTCCGGGAGGGCCTTTGGGGAGCTGTTTTTT	CASSLGSGRAFGELFF
TRBV7-2	NA	TRBJ2-3	NA	TGTGCCAGCAGCTTAGGACCACCGGGAGAGGGAGATACGCAGTATTTT	CASSLGPPGEGDTQYF
TRBV29-1	NA	TRBJ2-2	NA	TGCAGCGTTCACTTGGGGGGGCTTAACACCGGGGAGCTGTTTTTT	CSVHLGGLNTGELFF
TRBV29-1	NA	TRBJ2-7	NA	TGCAGCGTTGCGTCCCCGAGGTCGTTCTACGAGCAGTACTTC	CSVASPRSFYEQYF
TRBV7-3	once	TRBJ2-1	TRBD2	TGTGCCAGCAGCATTACTAGCGGGAGCGATGAGCAGTTCTTC	CASSITSGSDEQFF
TRBV19	NA	TRBJ2-1	TRBD2	TGTGCCAGTAGTATAGATCATAGCGGGCTGTACAATGAGCAGTTCTTC	CASSIDHSGLYNEQFF
TRBV30	NA	TRBJ2-7	NA	TGTGCCTGGAGTGTACCCCAGGGTCGCGACTACGAGCAGTACTTC	CAWSVPQGRDYEQYF
TRBV19	NA	TRBJ2-7	TRBD2	TGTGCCAGTAGTATCTATCTAGCGGAGGCTTACGAGCAGTACTTC	CASSIYLAEAYEQYF
TRBV7-4	NA	TRBJ1-1	NA	TGTGCCAGCAGCTTATCCCGAAGGGAAACTGAAGCTTTCTTT	CASSLSRRETEAFF
TRBV28	NA	TRBJ2-7	TRBD2	TGTGCCAGCAGTTTGATAGCGGGAAGTAACTACGAGCAGTACTTC	CASSLIAGSNYEQYF